The 31 T cell receptor beta chains below were found in one sample sequenced in a study of OX40 agonist ivuxolimab in advanced cancers. Method: immunoSEQ multiplex PCR; TCRdb's copy keeps in-frame clones and lacks some. The table has about 67,000 clones, about 89% seen once. The sequencing used CD4+ or CD8+ T cells sorted from blood, collected in a trial of the OX40 agonist ivuxolimab. Receptors were obtained from an adult with an advanced solid tumor such as melanoma, head and neck, liver or kidney cancer.

V and J are TRBV4-1 and TRBJ2-2, with a tentative D call TRBD2 (6 bases). V shed 1 base and J shed 0 bases, with 21 bases lying between them. Germline lookup yields CDR1 MGHRA and CDR2 YSYEKL. The CDR3 extends over 20 amino acids. The CDR3 sequence is CASSQGGLTGVSANTGELFF. The CDR3 region has the DNA TGCGCCAGCAGCCAAGGAGGGTTAACGGGGGTCAGCGCGAACACCGGGGAGCTGTTTTTT.

The chain uses TRBV5-1 and TRBJ1-2; D might be TRBD1 (6 bases). The CDR3 has 14 amino acids. The V gene lost 5 bases and the J gene lost 3 bases, with 14 bases spanning the gap. The germline V gene has CDR1 SGHRS and CDR2 YFSETQ. CDR3 in amino acids: CASRHGGQDYGYTF. The DNA of the CDR3 is TGCGCCAGCAGACACGGGGGACAAGACTATGGCTACACCTTC. Using reference TRBV5-1 and TRBJ1-2 for the parts outside the CDR3, the full variable domain is KAGVTQTPRYLIKTRGQQVTLSCSPISGHRSVSWYQQTPGQGLQFLFEYFSETQRNKGNFPGRFSGRQFSNSRSEMNVSTLELGDSALYLCASRHGGQDYGYTFGSGTRLTVV.

This clone came up a few times. The rearrangement links TRBV4-1 to TRBJ2-5; D is perhaps TRBD2 (7 bases). Germline-derived CDR1 and CDR2 are MGHRA and YSYEKL. This CDR3 is 19 amino acids long. V gave up 0 bases and J gave up 2 bases, with 22 bases separating them. In DNA form, the CDR3 reads TGCGCCAGCAGCCAAGAAAGTGGGGTCGGCGGGGGCCCTCAAGAGACCCAGTACTTC. It codes for CASSQESGVGGGPQETQYF.

The chain combines TRBV19 with TRBJ1-1, with TRBD1 matching over 7 bases. Germline lookup yields CDR1 LNHDA and CDR2 SQIVND (reference sequence). The J segment lost 1 base and the V segment lost 8 bases, leaving 13 bases of the junction unmatched. This CDR3 has 16 residues. CDR3: CASEGAWGDRNTEAFF. CDR3 coding DNA: TGTGCCAGTGAAGGGGCCTGGGGGGACAGGAACACTGAAGCTTTCTTT.

The rearrangement uses TRBV5-4 and TRBJ1-1; D gene uncertain. Germline V gives CDR1 SGHNT, CDR2 YYREEE (reference sequence). This CDR3 is built from 12 residues. The V end was cut by 4 bases, the J end by 5 bases, with 9 bases between. The CDR3 DNA sequence: TGTGCCAGCAGCCAGCCCCAGACTGAAGCTTTCTTT. Translation gives CASSQPQTEAFF. Full variable domain (rest looked up from reference TRBV5-4 and TRBJ1-1): ETGVTQSPTHLIKTRGQQVTLRCSSQSGHNTVSWYQQALGQGPQFIFQYYREEENGRGNFPPRFSGLQFPNYSSELNVNALELDDSALYLCASSQPQTEAFFGQGTRLTVV.

The chain employs TRBV7-9 and TRBJ2-1; TRBD2 matches at 12 bases. The V and J ends lost 1 base and 0 bases, in that order; junction bases with no gene match: 7. There are 19 residues in the CDR3. Per germline, CDR1 SEHNR and CDR2 FQNEAQ (reference sequence). The CDR3 DNA reads TGTGCCAGCAGCTTAGGACTAGCGGGGGCCCAAAGCTCCTACAATGAGCAGTTCTTC. Protein: CASSLGLAGAQSSYNEQFF. The whole variable domain, filled in from reference TRBV7-9 and TRBJ2-1, reads DTGVSQNPRHKITKRGQNVTFRCDPISEHNRLYWYRQTLGQGPEFLTYFQNEAQLEKSRLLSDRFSAERPKGSFSTLEIQRTEQGDSAMYLCASSLGLAGAQSSYNEQFFGPGTRLTVL.

V is TRBV9 and J is TRBJ2-7, with D possibly matching TRBD1 (5 bases). The V end lost 1 base, the J end lost 3 bases, and 11 bases lay between the germline ends. CDR3 length: 14 residues. Looked up from germline, CDR1 is SGDLS and CDR2 is YYNGEE. CDR3 in DNA: TGTGCCAGCAGCGTACAGGGTAGTGGCTACGAGCAGTACTTC. Its translation: CASSVQGSGYEQYF.

V and J are TRBV5-8 and TRBJ2-5, with D unresolved. Trimming removed 3 bases at V and 1 base at J, with 19 bases between. This CDR3 contains 17 residues. Per germline, CDR1 SGHTS and CDR2 YDEGEE. CDR3 DNA sequence: TGTGCCAGCAGCTCCTGGACCCGAACCGCCGCCCAAGAGACCCAGTACTTC. Amino acids: CASSSWTRTAAQETQYF.

The chain has TRBV28 and TRBJ2-2, with D unresolved. The CDR3 extends over 12 amino acids. Germline V gene data show CDR1 as MDHEN and CDR2 as SYDVKM. V was pared by 10 bases and J by 4 bases, with 10 bases between. The CDR3 nucleotides are TGTGCCACCCTCCGGAGCACCGGGGAGCTGTTTTTT. This encodes CATLRSTGELFF.

This chain uses TRBV28 with TRBJ1-3; D is unresolved. This CDR3 is 14 amino acids long. Germline V gene lookup returns CDR1 MDHEN and CDR2 SYDVKM. V was clipped by 3 bases and J by 3 bases, with 9 bases between them. The chain's CDR3 is CASSFTGVGNTIYF. The CDR3 nucleotides read TGTGCCAGCAGTTTTACCGGGGTTGGAAACACCATATATTTT.

The gene calls are TRBV7-2 and TRBJ1-1; no firm D call. Trimming removed 2 bases at V and 3 bases at J, with 4 bases between. CDR1 is SGHTA, CDR2 FQGNSA, per germline. The CDR3 spans 12 residues. Here the CDR3 DNA reads TGTGCCAGCAGCTTAACACACACTGAAGCTTTCTTT. Residues: CASSLTHTEAFF.

The J gene is TRBJ2-2, the V gene TRBV29-1, with 8 bases identical to TRBD2. This CDR3 has 16 residues. V trimming: 7 bases; J trimming: 2 bases; junction bases outside the gene matches: 12. Germline CDR1 reads SQVTM; CDR2 reads ANQGSEA. Here the CDR3 reads CSAVPPGGGNTGELFF. CDR3 coding DNA: TGCAGCGCCGTTCCCCCGGGAGGGGGAAACACCGGGGAGCTGTTTTTT.

This rearrangement joins TRBV5-1 to TRBJ1-2, with 10 bases aligning to TRBD1. Germline lookup yields CDR1 SGHRS and CDR2 YFSETQ. With V trimmed by 6 bases and J by 3 bases, 5 bases remained unmatched. The CDR3 loop spans 14 amino acids. The CDR3 sequence: CASIVGTGDYGYTF. CDR3 DNA sequence: TGCGCCAGCATCGTAGGGACAGGGGACTATGGCTACACCTTC.

For this clone: The sample holds other DNA sequences that translate to the same CDR3. The chain employs TRBV18 and TRBJ2-1; D possibly corresponds to TRBD1 (6 bases). The CDR3 runs 14 residues. The germline gives CDR1 KGHSH, CDR2 LQKENI. The V gene lost 3 bases and the J gene lost 3 bases, with 9 bases spanning the gap. CDR3 DNA sequence: TGTGCCAGCTCACCTGGGACAAACTACAATGAGCAGTTCTTC. This sequence encodes CASSPGTNYNEQFF.

This clone was detected only a few times. V is TRBV19 and J is TRBJ2-1; 7 bases map to TRBD1. The CDR3 runs 13 residues. The J segment lost 9 bases and the V segment lost 5 bases, leaving 7 bases of the junction unmatched. From germline, CDR1 is LNHDA and CDR2 SQIVND (reference sequence). Here the CDR3 DNA reads TGTGCCAGTAGTTTGGGTGAGGGGGCTGAGCAGTTCTTC. This gives the protein CASSLGEGAEQFF.

The rearrangement joins TRBV19 to TRBJ1-5; D ambiguous. Germline V lookup: CDR1 LNHDA, CDR2 SQIVND (reference sequence). Deletions cut 0 bases from V and 6 bases from J, with 12 bases between. This CDR3 has 15 residues. The CDR3 DNA reads as TGTGCCAGTAGTATAGATAGAGGACCGAGTCAGCCCCAGCATTTT. Protein: CASSIDRGPSQPQHF.

The chain links TRBV19 to TRBJ2-7; perhaps TRBD1 as D (6 bases). CDR3 size: 13 residues. The V gene lost 6 bases and the J gene lost 3 bases, with 12 bases spanning the gap. CDR1 is LNHDA and CDR2 is SQIVND in the germline V gene (reference sequence). As DNA, the CDR3 is TGTGCCAGTAGCCGGACAGATATCTACGAGCAGTACTTC. This translates into CASSRTDIYEQYF.

This sequence joins TRBV18 and TRBJ1-2; TRBD1 agrees at 7 bases. V lost 3 bases to trimming and J lost 4 bases; unmatched junction nucleotides: 11. Per germline, CDR1 KGHSH and CDR2 LQKENI. The CDR3 has 16 residues. The CDR3 sequence is CASSPFDGQDFYGYTF. The CDR3 DNA follows: TGTGCCAGCTCACCTTTCGACGGACAGGACTTCTATGGCTACACCTTC.

The chain has TRBV7-2 and TRBJ2-7; 8 bases agree with TRBD2. V lost 0 bases to trimming and J lost 6 bases; unmatched junction nucleotides: 16. The CDR3 runs to 18 residues. Germline lookup yields CDR1 SGHTA and CDR2 FQGNSA. This CDR3 is CASSLAHEVSGRWSEQYF. For the CDR3, the DNA is TGTGCCAGCAGCTTAGCACATGAAGTGAGCGGGAGATGGAGCGAGCAGTACTTC.

V is TRBV10-3 and J is TRBJ1-1; TRBD1 is a possible D gene (6 bases). The CDR3 spans 14 residues. Trimming took 10 bases from V and 2 from J, leaving 17 bases between them. The germline CDR1 and CDR2 sequences are ENHRY and SYGVKD. The CDR3 nucleotides are TGTGCCACCAAGGGACAACCGGGTAACACTGAAGCTTTCTTT. It yields the protein CATKGQPGNTEAFF.

The chain carries TRBV4-1 and TRBJ1-1; weak D call: TRBD1 (6 bases). Trimming pared 2 bases from V and 3 bases from J, leaving 13 bases between. The germline gives CDR1 MGHRA, CDR2 YSYEKL. CDR3 size: 15 residues. The CDR3 bases are TGCGCCAGCAGCCAAACACAGGGTCCCTACACTGAAGCTTTCTTT. As protein: CASSQTQGPYTEAFF.

V is TRBV7-2 and J is TRBJ1-4; D gene ambiguous. V lost 2 bases, J lost 7 bases, and 14 bases lay in between. Germline CDR1 reads SGHTA; CDR2 reads FQGNSA. The CDR3 sequence is 15 residues long. The CDR3 sequence is CASSLLAGGLEKLFF. CDR3 in DNA: TGTGCCAGCAGCTTACTTGCCGGTGGACTTGAAAAACTGTTTTTT.

This clone was counted between two and nine times. CDR3: CASGAPASNQPQHF. The CDR3 DNA sequence: TGTGCCAGCGGGGCGCCGGCTTCCAATCAGCCCCAGCATTTT. J is TRBJ1-5 and V is TRBV28; the D gene is possibly TRBD1 (5 bases). This CDR3 spans 14 amino acids. Trimming shortened V by 8 bases and J by 3 bases, and 14 bases separated the two germline ends. Per germline, CDR1 MDHEN and CDR2 SYDVKM.

The V and J genes are TRBV5-1 and TRBJ1-2; D ambiguous. Deletions cut 5 bases from V and 5 bases from J, with 13 bases between. Germline values: CDR1 SGHRS, CDR2 YFSETQ. The CDR3 is 13 residues long. CDR3 protein: CASSYGEVYGYTF. Written as DNA, the CDR3 is TGCGCCAGCAGTTATGGGGAGGTTTATGGCTACACCTTC. The full variable domain, in which reference TRBV5-1 and TRBJ1-2 provide the parts outside the CDR3, is KAGVTQTPRYLIKTRGQQVTLSCSPISGHRSVSWYQQTPGQGLQFLFEYFSETQRNKGNFPGRFSGRQFSNSRSEMNVSTLELGDSALYLCASSYGEVYGYTFGSGTRLTVV.

The chain combines TRBV6-5 with TRBJ2-1; the D gene is possibly TRBD2 (6 bases). This CDR3 has 11 amino acids. V lost 6 bases and J lost 7, with 7 bases in between. The germline CDR1 and CDR2 sequences are MNHEY and SVGAGI. The CDR3 bases are TGTGCCAGCAGGCGGGGTAATGAGCAGTTCTTC. It translates to CASRRGNEQFF.

This clone was counted a few times. This chain joins TRBV14 and TRBJ1-2; D remains unclear. This CDR3 contains 15 residues. V was cut by 3 bases and J by 0 bases, with 11 bases left in between. Looked up from germline, CDR1 is SGHDN and CDR2 is FVKESK. Here the CDR3 reads CASSHARRSNYGYTF. CDR3 DNA sequence: TGTGCCAGCAGCCATGCAAGGAGATCTAACTATGGCTACACCTTC. The full variable domain, with the rest looked up from reference TRBV14 and TRBJ1-2, is EAGVTQFPSHSVIEKGQTVTLRCDPISGHDNLYWYRRVMGKEIKFLLHFVKESKQDESGMPNNRFLAERTGGTYSTLKVQPAELEDSGVYFCASSHARRSNYGYTFGSGTRLTVV.

The chain links TRBV2 to TRBJ1-1, with D hard to call. The CDR3 runs 12 residues. V dropped 1 base and J dropped 7 bases, with 7 bases sitting between them. Per germline, CDR1 SNHLY and CDR2 FYNNEI. The CDR3 region has the DNA TGTGCCAGCAGTGAAGGTGGAGGTGAAGCTTTCTTT. This translates into CASSEGGGEAFF.

The V and J genes are TRBV5-1 and TRBJ2-3; unclear D gene. This CDR3 is 13 amino acids long. Germline lookup yields CDR1 SGHRS and CDR2 YFSETQ. Trimming removed 7 bases from V and 2 bases from J, with 11 bases in between. CDR3 protein: CASGSRFTDTQYF. As DNA, the CDR3 is TGCGCCAGCGGCTCTCGGTTCACAGATACGCAGTATTTT.

This chain joins TRBV7-9 and TRBJ1-4, with TRBD1 identical over 9 bases. Trimming cost V 4 bases and J 7 bases; bases outside gene matches: 4. CDR1 is SEHNR, CDR2 FQNEAQ, per germline (reference sequence). The CDR3 has 14 residues. The CDR3, as DNA: TGTGCCAGCAGCTGGGGACAGGGCAGTGAAAAACTGTTTTTT. It translates to CASSWGQGSEKLFF.

The J gene is TRBJ2-7, the V gene TRBV10-2; 8 bases map to TRBD2. This CDR3 contains 11 residues. The junction had 5 bases not matched to a gene; V was cut back by 10 bases and J by 6 bases. Germline V lookup: CDR1 WSHSY, CDR2 SAAADI. CDR3 in DNA: TGCGCCACCCTGACTAGCGCCGAGCAGTACTTC. This codes for CATLTSAEQYF.

This clone was seen once. This sequence joins TRBV7-2 and TRBJ2-1; weak D call: TRBD2 (5 bases). Germline V gene data show CDR1 as SGHTA and CDR2 as FQGNSA. V shed 1 base and J shed 1 base, with 11 bases lying between them. This CDR3 has 16 amino acids. The CDR3 here is CASSLGGRLSYNEQFF. The CDR3 DNA follows: TGTGCCAGCAGCTTAGGAGGGAGACTTTCCTACAATGAGCAGTTCTTC. The full variable domain, its missing parts supplied by reference TRBV7-2 and TRBJ2-1, is GAGVSQSPSNKVTEKGKDVELRCDPISGHTALYWYRQSLGQGLEFLIYFQGNSAPDKSGLPSDRFSAERTGGSVSTLTIQRTQQEDSAVYLCASSLGGRLSYNEQFFGPGTRLTVL.